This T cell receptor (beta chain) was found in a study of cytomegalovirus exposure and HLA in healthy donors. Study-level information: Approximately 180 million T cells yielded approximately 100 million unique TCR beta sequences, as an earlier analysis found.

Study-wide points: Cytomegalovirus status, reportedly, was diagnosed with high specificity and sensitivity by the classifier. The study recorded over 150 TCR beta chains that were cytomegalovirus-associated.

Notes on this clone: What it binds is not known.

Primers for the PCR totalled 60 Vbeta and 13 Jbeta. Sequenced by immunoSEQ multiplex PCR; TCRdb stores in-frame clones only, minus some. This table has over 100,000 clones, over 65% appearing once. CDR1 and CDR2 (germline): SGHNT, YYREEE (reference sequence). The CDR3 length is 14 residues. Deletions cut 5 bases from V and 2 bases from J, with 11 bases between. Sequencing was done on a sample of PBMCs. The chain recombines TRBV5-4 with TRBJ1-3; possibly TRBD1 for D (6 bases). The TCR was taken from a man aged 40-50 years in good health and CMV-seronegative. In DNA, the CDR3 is TGTGCCAGCAGTTCCCGGACAGCTGGAAACACCATATATTTT. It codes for CASSSRTAGNTIYF.